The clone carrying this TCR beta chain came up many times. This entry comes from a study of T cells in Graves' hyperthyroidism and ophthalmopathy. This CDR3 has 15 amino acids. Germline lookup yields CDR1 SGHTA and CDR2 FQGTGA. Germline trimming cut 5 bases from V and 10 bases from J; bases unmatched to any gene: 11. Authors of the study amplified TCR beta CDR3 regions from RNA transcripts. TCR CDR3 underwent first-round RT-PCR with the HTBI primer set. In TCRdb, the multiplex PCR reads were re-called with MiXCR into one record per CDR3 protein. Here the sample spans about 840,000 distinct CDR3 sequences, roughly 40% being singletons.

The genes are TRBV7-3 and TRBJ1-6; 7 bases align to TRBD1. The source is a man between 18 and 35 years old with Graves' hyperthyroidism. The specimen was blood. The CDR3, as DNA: TGTGCCAGCAGCCGACTAGGGGGCGGAGGATCACCCCTCCACTTT. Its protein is CASSRLGGGGSPLHF.